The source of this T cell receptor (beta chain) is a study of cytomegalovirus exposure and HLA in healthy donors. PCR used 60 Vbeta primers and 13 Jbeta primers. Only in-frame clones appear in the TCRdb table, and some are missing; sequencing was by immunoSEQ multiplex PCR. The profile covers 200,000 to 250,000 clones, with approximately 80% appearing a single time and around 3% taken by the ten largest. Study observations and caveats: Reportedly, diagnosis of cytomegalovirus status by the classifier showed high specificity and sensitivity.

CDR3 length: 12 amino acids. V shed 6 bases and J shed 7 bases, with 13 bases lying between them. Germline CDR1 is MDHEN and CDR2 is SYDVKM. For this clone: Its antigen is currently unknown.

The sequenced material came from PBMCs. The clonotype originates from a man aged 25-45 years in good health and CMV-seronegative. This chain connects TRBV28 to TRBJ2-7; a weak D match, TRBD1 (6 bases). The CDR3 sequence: CASSRPGVEQYF. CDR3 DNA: TGTGCCAGCAGCCGCCCAGGGGTTGAGCAGTACTTC.